What follows describes a single T cell receptor (beta chain). The antigen is not known. The data originate from a study of beta chain features in type 1 diabetes. Background on the study: Age, gender and cell yields were alike across patients and healthy donors. Sorted cells examined across all samples numbered around 110,000,000. Regarding the study as a whole: VDJ junctions from patients with type 1 diabetes contained fewer insertions and more deletions. Shortening that was moderate but significant affected the TCRB CDR3s of Type 1 diabetes patients in all four CD4+ subsets.

Reverse transcription of all isolated RNA meant that expressed TCRB transcripts were sequenced. Read counts averaged approximately 3.5 million for samples of naive, central memory and regulatory T cells. The protocol was immunoSEQ multiplex PCR, while the TCRdb copy is restricted to in-frame clones and leaves out a portion. The sample carries 600,000 to 700,000 clones, around 12% recorded once. Germline V CDR1 and CDR2: LGHNA, YSLEER. V was clipped by 1 base and J by 3 bases; unmatched bases: 0. This CDR3 has 14 amino acids. The receptor comes from a man younger than 45 with type 1 diabetes. The sequenced material came from naive CD4+ T cells from blood. J is TRBJ1-1 and V is TRBV4-3; 9 bases match TRBD1. CDR3 residues: CASSQGTGDTEAFF. CDR3 DNA sequence: TGCGCCAGCAGCCAAGGGACAGGGGACACTGAAGCTTTCTTT.